These 22 T cell receptor beta chains share one sample of origin, sequenced in a study of shared clonotypes between healthy human individuals. Here immunoSEQ multiplex PCR was the method, and the copy in TCRdb shows in-frame clones only, minus some. The data contain about 2.5 million clones, 85% to 95% of them singletons. Sequenced material: naive CD4+ T cells from PBMCs. Described subset: CD45RA+ positively selected. Receptor source: a man aged 18 to 29 in good health. Some clones in this sample may be carry-over from other donors' samples.

The rearrangement joins TRBV6-6 to TRBJ1-4, with D perhaps matching TRBD1 (5 bases). The CDR3 has 13 residues. CDR1 is MNHNY and CDR2 is SVGAGI in the germline V gene (reference sequence). V shed 10 bases and J shed 7 bases, with 16 bases lying between them. CDR3 sequence (DNA): TGTGCCACCCGGCAGGGAGGTCGTGAAAAACTGTTTTTT. This codes for CATRQGGREKLFF.

This sequence joins TRBV28 and TRBJ1-6; D gene uncertain. Germline-derived CDR1 and CDR2 are MDHEN and SYDVKM. The CDR3 has 16 residues. Trimming cost V 6 bases and J 7 bases, with 19 bases left between them. As DNA, the CDR3 is TGTGCCAGCAGGGTTATACTTTTCACGGACAATTCACCCCTCCACTTT. It translates to CASRVILFTDNSPLHF.

The chain is built from TRBV5-4 and TRBJ2-7; the D gene is possibly TRBD2 (6 bases). Germline V gives CDR1 SGHNT, CDR2 YYREEE (reference sequence). The CDR3 has 15 residues. V lost 4 bases, J lost 7 bases, and 21 bases lay in between. The CDR3 here is CASSQGGPSPREQYF. The DNA of the CDR3 is TGTGCCAGCAGCCAAGGAGGGCCCTCGCCAAGGGAGCAGTACTTC.

The V and J genes are TRBV28 and TRBJ1-1, with D hard to call. The V end lost 3 bases, the J end lost 3 bases, and 8 bases lay between the germline ends. The V gene's germline CDR1 is MDHEN and CDR2 SYDVKM. This CDR3 comprises 13 residues. In nucleotides, the CDR3 is TGTGCCAGCAGTTTTGAGCCATACACTGAAGCTTTCTTT. This sequence encodes CASSFEPYTEAFF. The complete variable domain, with remaining parts taken from reference TRBV28 and TRBJ1-1, reads DVKVTQSSRYLVKRTGEKVFLECVQDMDHENMFWYRQDPGLGLRLIYFSYDVKMKEKGDIPEGYSVSREKKERFSLILESASTNQTSMYLCASSFEPYTEAFFGQGTRLTVV.

V usage is TRBV19 and J usage is TRBJ2-1; TRBD2 matches at 7 bases. V lost 7 bases to trimming and J lost 8 bases; unmatched junction nucleotides: 5. Germline V CDR1 and CDR2: LNHDA, SQIVND (reference sequence). The CDR3 is 12 amino acids. The CDR3 is CASTRTRDEQFF. CDR3 in DNA: TGTGCCAGTACGAGGACTAGGGATGAGCAGTTCTTC. Together with reference TRBV19 and TRBJ2-1, the CDR3 gives the full variable domain: DGGITQSPKYLFRKEGQNVTLSCEQNLNHDAMYWYRQDPGQGLRLIYYSQIVNDFQKGDIAEGYSVSREKKESFPLTVTSAQKNPTAFYLCASTRTRDEQFFGPGTRLTVL.

Points on this clone: This sample also contains other DNA sequences that code for the same CDR3. The chain links TRBV18 to TRBJ2-3; maybe TRBD2 (6 bases). This CDR3 is built from 16 residues. CDR1 and CDR2 (germline): KGHSH, LQKENI. With 0 bases removed from V and 0 bases from J, the gap between germline ends came to 10 bases. CDR3 region: CASSPPGTESTDTQYF. The CDR3 DNA is TGTGCCAGCTCACCACCCGGGACTGAAAGCACAGATACGCAGTATTTT.

In its sample, this clone was seen once. The chain links TRBV28 to TRBJ1-1; possible D gene TRBD1, 5 bases. Trimming shortened V by 3 bases and J by 10 bases, and 27 bases separated the two germline ends. CDR3 length: 17 residues. The germline gives CDR1 MDHEN, CDR2 SYDVKM. CDR3 sequence reads: CASSFGGAIRGMVGAFF. The CDR3 DNA follows: TGTGCCAGCAGTTTTGGAGGGGCGATTCGGGGTATGGTAGGAGCTTTCTTT.

The genes are TRBV29-1 and TRBJ2-1; possibly TRBD2 for D (5 bases). Trimming pared 6 bases from V and 12 bases from J, leaving 15 bases between. CDR1 is SQVTM and CDR2 is ANQGSEA in the germline V gene. This CDR3 has 11 amino acids. CDR3 protein: CSVPRTGVQFF. Written as DNA, the CDR3 is TGCAGCGTCCCAAGGACTGGGGTGCAGTTCTTC.

As regards this clone: Distinct nucleotide sequences in the sample also encode this CDR3. This sequence joins TRBV30 and TRBJ1-2; 11 bases fit TRBD1. This CDR3 comprises 15 residues. Looked up from germline, CDR1 is GTSNPN and CDR2 is SVGIG (reference sequence). The V segment lost 2 bases and the J segment 3 bases; nucleotides outside the gene matches: 5. This chain's CDR3 is CAWSPGQGAYYGYTF. In DNA, the CDR3 is TGTGCCTGGAGTCCCGGACAGGGGGCGTACTATGGCTACACCTTC.

The chain couples TRBV2 to TRBJ2-3, with D hard to call. The V gene lost 0 bases and the J gene lost 2 bases, with 6 bases spanning the gap. Per the germline V gene, CDR1 is SNHLY and CDR2 is FYNNEI. CDR3 length equals 14 residues. The CDR3 coding sequence is TGTGCCAGCAGTGAAGCCTCTTACACAGATACGCAGTATTTT. Its translation: CASSEASYTDTQYF.

This clone was picked up one time. The rearrangement uses TRBV5-1 and TRBJ1-2; TRBD1 is a possible D gene (5 bases). The CDR3 has 14 amino acids. V lost 0 bases and J 8 bases, leaving 14 bases between the germline ends. Per germline, CDR1 SGHRS and CDR2 YFSETQ. CDR3 sequence reads: CASSLVQTADGYTF. CDR3 DNA sequence: TGCGCCAGCAGCTTGGTACAGACAGCGGACGGCTACACCTTC.

Only one count was recorded for this clone. Other DNA sequences in the sample encode the same CDR3. V is TRBV2 and J is TRBJ1-2, with D hard to call. Germline lookup yields CDR1 SNHLY and CDR2 FYNNEI. This CDR3 is 13 amino acids long. Trimming removed 4 bases at V and 1 base at J, with 7 bases between. CDR3 nucleotide sequence: TGTGCCAGCAGTGGGGTTCTTAACTATGGCTACACCTTC. Its translation: CASSGVLNYGYTF.

J is TRBJ2-5 and V is TRBV7-3; possible D gene TRBD1, 5 bases. This CDR3 comprises 16 residues. Trimming cost V 5 bases and J 4 bases, with 20 bases left between them. Looked up from germline, CDR1 is SGHTA and CDR2 is FQGTGA. Written as DNA, the CDR3 is TGTGCCAGCAGCCGGAACCCCCCAGGGTCAGGAGAGACCCAGTACTTC. It specifies CASSRNPPGSGETQYF.

The V gene is TRBV19, the J gene TRBJ1-2; 7 bases align to TRBD1. Germline CDR1 reads LNHDA; CDR2 reads SQIVND (reference sequence). The CDR3 covers 13 residues. V trimming: 7 bases; J trimming: 5 bases; junction bases outside the gene matches: 7. The CDR3 region has the DNA TGTGCCAGTACTCACCGGACAGGATATGGCTACACCTTC. The encoded protein is CASTHRTGYGYTF.

The genes are TRBV5-1 and TRBJ2-1; D is possibly TRBD1 (6 bases). This CDR3 is built from 14 residues. Germline CDR1 and CDR2: SGHRS and YFSETQ. Trimming pared 4 bases from V and 12 bases from J, leaving 20 bases between. The DNA for the CDR3 is TGCGCCAGCAGCCCAGAGACAGGCACGTTGGGGCAGTTCTTC. The encoded protein is CASSPETGTLGQFF.

The V gene is TRBV7-2, the J gene TRBJ2-7; D is uncertain. V lost 5 bases, J lost 0 bases, and 14 bases lay in between. Germline V gives CDR1 SGHTA, CDR2 FQGNSA. The CDR3 totals 15 residues. The DNA for the CDR3 is TGTGCCAGCAGCCCTTTCGGCTCCATCTCCTACGAGCAGTACTTC. Its protein product is CASSPFGSISYEQYF. The full variable domain, with the rest looked up from reference TRBV7-2 and TRBJ2-7, is GAGVSQSPSNKVTEKGKDVELRCDPISGHTALYWYRQSLGQGLEFLIYFQGNSAPDKSGLPSDRFSAERTGGSVSTLTIQRTQQEDSAVYLCASSPFGSISYEQYFGPGTRLTVT.

The chain links TRBV19 to TRBJ1-5; D is unclear. CDR1 and CDR2 (germline): LNHDA, SQIVND (reference sequence). V was trimmed by 3 bases and J by 6 bases, leaving 6 bases between them. There are 12 residues in the CDR3. CDR3 DNA: TGTGCCAGTAGTATGGTTCTTCAGCCCCAGCATTTT. It is translated as CASSMVLQPQHF. Based on the CDR3 plus reference TRBV19 and TRBJ1-5, the full variable domain is DGGITQSPKYLFRKEGQNVTLSCEQNLNHDAMYWYRQDPGQGLRLIYYSQIVNDFQKGDIAEGYSVSREKKESFPLTVTSAQKNPTAFYLCASSMVLQPQHFGDGTRLSIL.

For the CDR3, the DNA is TGTGCCAGCTCACAAGTTAAGGGTCCCGAAGAAAAACTGTTTTTT. Translated, it gives CASSQVKGPEEKLFF. This chain connects TRBV18 to TRBJ1-4; D uncertain. Trimming removed 4 bases from V and 8 bases from J, with 17 bases in between. The CDR3 is 15 residues long. Germline-derived CDR1 and CDR2 are KGHSH and LQKENI.

This chain links TRBV27 with TRBJ2-7; 8 bases match TRBD2. From germline, CDR1 is MNHEY and CDR2 SMNVEV (reference sequence). This CDR3 has 15 residues. V shed 6 bases and J 4 bases; nucleotides not matched to a gene: 11. The CDR3 DNA is TGTGCCAGCAGGTTAATAGCGGGAACCGAGTACGAGCAGTACTTC. Translated: CASRLIAGTEYEQYF.

This rearrangement joins TRBV5-8 to TRBJ2-5; 8 bases line up with TRBD1. Germline V CDR1 and CDR2: SGHTS, YDEGEE. J was trimmed by 1 base and V by 5 bases; bases with no gene match: 10. This CDR3 spans 16 amino acids. Written as DNA, the CDR3 is TGTGCCAGCAGTCCCAGGAGAACAGGGGGCCAAGAGACCCAGTACTTC. It specifies CASSPRRTGGQETQYF.

This clone was detected a few times. The rearrangement joins TRBV7-8 to TRBJ1-4, with no clear D. Deletions cut 7 bases from V and 10 bases from J, with 10 bases between. The germline V gene encodes CDR1 SGHVS and CDR2 FQNEAQ. This CDR3 comprises 11 residues. CDR3 sequence (DNA): TGTGCCAGCAACTCCCGGGGAAAACTGTTTTTT. Residues: CASNSRGKLFF.

A single count supports this clone. The same CDR3 arises from other DNA sequences in this sample as well. This rearrangement joins TRBV28 to TRBJ1-2; no firm D call. Trimming shortened V by 6 bases and J by 4 bases, and 9 bases separated the two germline ends. CDR3 size: 12 residues. CDR1 MDHEN and CDR2 SYDVKM come from the germline V gene. CDR3 protein: CASSSYSYGYTF. CDR3 DNA sequence: TGTGCCAGCAGCAGCTACTCCTATGGCTACACCTTC.